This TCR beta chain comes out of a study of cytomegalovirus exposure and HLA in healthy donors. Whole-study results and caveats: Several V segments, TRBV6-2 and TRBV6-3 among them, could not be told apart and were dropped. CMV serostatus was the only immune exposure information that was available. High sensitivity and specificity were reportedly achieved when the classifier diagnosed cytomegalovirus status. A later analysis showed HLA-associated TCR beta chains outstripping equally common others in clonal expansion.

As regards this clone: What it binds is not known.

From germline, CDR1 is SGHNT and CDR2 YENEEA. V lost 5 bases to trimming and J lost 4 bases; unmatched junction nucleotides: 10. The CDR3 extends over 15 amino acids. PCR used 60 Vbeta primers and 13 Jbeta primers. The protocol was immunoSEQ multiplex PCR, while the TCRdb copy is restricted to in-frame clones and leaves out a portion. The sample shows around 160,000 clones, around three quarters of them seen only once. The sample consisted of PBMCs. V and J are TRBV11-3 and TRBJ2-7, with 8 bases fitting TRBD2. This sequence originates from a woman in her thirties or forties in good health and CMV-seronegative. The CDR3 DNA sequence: TGTGCCAGCAGCGTACAAGCGGGGGCCGGGTACGAGCAGTACTTC. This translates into CASSVQAGAGYEQYF.